Sequencing of this T cell receptor (beta chain) was carried out in a study of regulatory T cells in long-lasting Graves disease. Arm-PCR of CDR3 regions with iRepertoire HTBI primers generated TCR beta libraries. TCRdb re-called the multiplex PCR reads with MiXCR, one entry per CDR3 protein. The repertoire has about 450,000 distinct CDR3 sequences, 14% of them found once; the top ten carry 17%. Time point indicated: newly diagnosed GD, antithyroid drugs for less than 3 months. The authors made the TCR library using RNA they extracted from PBMCs. This clonotype showed up just a few times. Its target is unknown. CDR3 size: 13 residues. V lost 6 bases and J lost 1, with 10 bases in between. Germline lookup yields CDR1 SGHRS and CDR2 YFSETQ. Overall study findings and caveats: TRBV28, TRBJ1-2 and TRBJ2-5 emerged as the favored segments in persistent disease.

In addition, the sample was reused for a study of T cells in Graves' hyperthyroidism and ophthalmopathy. That report adds: The HTBI primer set was used in a first-round RT-PCR of the TCR CDR3. The model anticipated ophthalmopathy a median about 6.5 months pre-onset.

The origin of this receptor is a woman aged 45-60 years with Graves disease. The source was peripheral blood mononuclear cells (PBMCs), collected at new diagnosis, from a patient treated with antithyroid drugs. J is TRBJ2-5 and V is TRBV5-1; a weak D match, TRBD1 (5 bases). The CDR3, as DNA: TGCGCCAGCAACCCGGACATCCAAGAGACCCAGTACTTC. Its protein is CASNPDIQETQYF.